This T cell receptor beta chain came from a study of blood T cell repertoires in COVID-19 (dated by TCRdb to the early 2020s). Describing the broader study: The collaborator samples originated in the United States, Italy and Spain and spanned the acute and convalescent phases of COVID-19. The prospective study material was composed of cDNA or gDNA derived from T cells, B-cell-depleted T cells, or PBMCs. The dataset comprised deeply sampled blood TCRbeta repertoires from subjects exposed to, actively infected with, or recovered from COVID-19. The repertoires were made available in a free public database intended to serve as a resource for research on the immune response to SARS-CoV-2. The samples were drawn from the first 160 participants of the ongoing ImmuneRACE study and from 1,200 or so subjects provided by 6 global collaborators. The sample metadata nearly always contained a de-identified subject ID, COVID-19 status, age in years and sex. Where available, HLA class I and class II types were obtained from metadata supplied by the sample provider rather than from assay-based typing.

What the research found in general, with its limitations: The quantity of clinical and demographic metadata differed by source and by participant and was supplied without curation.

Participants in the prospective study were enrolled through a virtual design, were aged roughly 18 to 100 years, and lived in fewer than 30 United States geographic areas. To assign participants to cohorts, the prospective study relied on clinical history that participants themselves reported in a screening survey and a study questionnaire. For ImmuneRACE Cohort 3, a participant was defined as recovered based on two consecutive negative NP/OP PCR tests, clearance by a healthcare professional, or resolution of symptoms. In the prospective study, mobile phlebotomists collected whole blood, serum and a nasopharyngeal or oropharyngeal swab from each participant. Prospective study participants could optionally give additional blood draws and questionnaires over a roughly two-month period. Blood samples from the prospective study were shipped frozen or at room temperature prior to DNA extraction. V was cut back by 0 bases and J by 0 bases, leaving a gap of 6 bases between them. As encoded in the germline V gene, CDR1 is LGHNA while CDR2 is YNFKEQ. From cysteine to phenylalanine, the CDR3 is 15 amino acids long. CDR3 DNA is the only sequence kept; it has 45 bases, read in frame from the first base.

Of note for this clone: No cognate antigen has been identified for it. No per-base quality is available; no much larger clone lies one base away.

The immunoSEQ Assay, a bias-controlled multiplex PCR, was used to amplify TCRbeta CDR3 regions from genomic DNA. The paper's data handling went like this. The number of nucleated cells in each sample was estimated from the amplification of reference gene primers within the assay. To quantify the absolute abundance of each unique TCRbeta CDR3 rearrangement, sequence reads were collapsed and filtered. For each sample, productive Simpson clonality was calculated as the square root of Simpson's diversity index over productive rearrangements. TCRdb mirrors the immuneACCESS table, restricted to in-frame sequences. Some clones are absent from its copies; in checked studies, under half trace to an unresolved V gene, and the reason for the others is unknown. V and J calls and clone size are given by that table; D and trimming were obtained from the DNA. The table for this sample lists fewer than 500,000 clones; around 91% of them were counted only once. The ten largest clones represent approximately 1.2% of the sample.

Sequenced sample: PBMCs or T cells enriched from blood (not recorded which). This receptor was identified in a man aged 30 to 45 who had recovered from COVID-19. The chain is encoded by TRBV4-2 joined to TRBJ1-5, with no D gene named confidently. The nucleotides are TGTGCCAGCAGCCAAGATCTGGCTAGCAATCAGCCCCAGCATTTT. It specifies CASSQDLASNQPQHF.